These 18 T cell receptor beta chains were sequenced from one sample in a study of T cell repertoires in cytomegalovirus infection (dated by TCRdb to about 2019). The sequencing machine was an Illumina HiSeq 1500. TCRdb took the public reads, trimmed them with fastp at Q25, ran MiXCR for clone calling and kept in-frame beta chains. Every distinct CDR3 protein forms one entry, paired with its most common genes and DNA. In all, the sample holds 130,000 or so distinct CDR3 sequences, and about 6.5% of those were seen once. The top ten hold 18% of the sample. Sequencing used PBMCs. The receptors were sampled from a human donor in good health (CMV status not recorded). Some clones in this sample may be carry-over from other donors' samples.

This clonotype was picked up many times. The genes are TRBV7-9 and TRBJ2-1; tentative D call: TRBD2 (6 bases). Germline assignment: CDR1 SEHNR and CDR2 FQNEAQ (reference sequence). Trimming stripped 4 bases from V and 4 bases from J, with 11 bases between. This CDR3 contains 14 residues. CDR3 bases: TGTGCCAGCAGCTCGCGGGGTTCTTACAATGAGCAGTTCTTC. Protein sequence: CASSSRGSYNEQFF. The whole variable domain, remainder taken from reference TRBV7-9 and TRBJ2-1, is DTGVSQNPRHKITKRGQNVTFRCDPISEHNRLYWYRQTLGQGPEFLTYFQNEAQLEKSRLLSDRFSAERPKGSFSTLEIQRTEQGDSAMYLCASSSRGSYNEQFFGPGTRLTVL.

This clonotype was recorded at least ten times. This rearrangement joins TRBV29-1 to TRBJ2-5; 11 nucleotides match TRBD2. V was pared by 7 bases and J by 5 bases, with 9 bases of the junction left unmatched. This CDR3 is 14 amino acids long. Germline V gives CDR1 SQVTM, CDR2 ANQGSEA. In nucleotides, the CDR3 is TGCAGCGGATCACTAGCGGGGGTTGGGGAGACCCAGTACTTC. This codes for CSGSLAGVGETQYF.

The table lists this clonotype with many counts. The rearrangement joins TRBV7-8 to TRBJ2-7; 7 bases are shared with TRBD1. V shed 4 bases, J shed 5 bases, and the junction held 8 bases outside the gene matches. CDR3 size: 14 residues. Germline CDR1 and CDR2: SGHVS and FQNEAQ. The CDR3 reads CASSSVQGSNEQYF. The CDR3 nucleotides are TGTGCCAGCAGCTCGGTACAGGGGTCCAACGAGCAGTACTTC.

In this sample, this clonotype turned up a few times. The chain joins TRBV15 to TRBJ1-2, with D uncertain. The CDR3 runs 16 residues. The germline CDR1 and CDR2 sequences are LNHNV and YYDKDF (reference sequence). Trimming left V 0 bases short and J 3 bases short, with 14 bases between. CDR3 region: CATSRDPDITHYGYTF. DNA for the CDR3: TGTGCCACCAGCAGAGATCCGGATATAACGCACTATGGCTACACCTTC.

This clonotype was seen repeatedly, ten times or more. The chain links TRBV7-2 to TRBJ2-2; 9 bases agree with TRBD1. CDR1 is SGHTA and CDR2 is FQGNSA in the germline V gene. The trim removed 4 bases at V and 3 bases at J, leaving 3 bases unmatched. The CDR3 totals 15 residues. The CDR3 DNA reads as TGTGCCAGCAGCTCCGGGACAGGGCACACCGGGGAGCTGTTTTTT. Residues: CASSSGTGHTGELFF. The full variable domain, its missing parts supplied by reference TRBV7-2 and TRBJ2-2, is GAGVSQSPSNKVTEKGKDVELRCDPISGHTALYWYRQSLGQGLEFLIYFQGNSAPDKSGLPSDRFSAERTGGSVSTLTIQRTQQEDSAVYLCASSSGTGHTGELFFGEGSRLTVL.

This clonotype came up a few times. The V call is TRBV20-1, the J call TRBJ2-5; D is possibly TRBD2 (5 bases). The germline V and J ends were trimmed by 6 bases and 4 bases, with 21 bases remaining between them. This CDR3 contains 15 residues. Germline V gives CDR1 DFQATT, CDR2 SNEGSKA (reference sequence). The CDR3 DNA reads TGCAGTGCAACCGAAGCTAGCCCATCACGAGAGACCCAGTACTTC. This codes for CSATEASPSRETQYF.

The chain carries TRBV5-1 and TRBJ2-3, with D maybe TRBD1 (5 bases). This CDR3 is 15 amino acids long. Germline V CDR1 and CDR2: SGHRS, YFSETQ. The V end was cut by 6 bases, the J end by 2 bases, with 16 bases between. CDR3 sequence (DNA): TGCGCCAGCAAGGGGATGATTCAGGCCACAGATACGCAGTATTTT. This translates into CASKGMIQATDTQYF.

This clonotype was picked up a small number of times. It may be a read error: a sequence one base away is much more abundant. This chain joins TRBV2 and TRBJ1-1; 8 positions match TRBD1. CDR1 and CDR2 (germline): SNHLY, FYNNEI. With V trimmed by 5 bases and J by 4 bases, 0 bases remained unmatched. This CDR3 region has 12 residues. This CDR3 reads CASSTGGTEAFF. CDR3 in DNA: TGTGCCAGCAGTACAGGGGGCACTGAAGCTTTCTTT.

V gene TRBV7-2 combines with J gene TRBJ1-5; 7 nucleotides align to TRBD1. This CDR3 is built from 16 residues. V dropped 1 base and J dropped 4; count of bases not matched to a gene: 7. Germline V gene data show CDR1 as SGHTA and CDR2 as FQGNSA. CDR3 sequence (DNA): TGTGCCAGCAGCTTAGAATCAGGGGGAGGTAATCAGCCCCAGCATTTT. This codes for CASSLESGGGNQPQHF.

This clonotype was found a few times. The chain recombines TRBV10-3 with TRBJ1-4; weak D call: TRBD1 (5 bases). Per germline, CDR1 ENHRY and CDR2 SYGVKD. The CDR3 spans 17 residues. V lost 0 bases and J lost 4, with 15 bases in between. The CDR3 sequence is CAISESKGGAGNEKLFF. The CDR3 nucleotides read TGTGCCATCAGTGAGTCTAAAGGCGGGGCCGGTAATGAAAAACTGTTTTTT.

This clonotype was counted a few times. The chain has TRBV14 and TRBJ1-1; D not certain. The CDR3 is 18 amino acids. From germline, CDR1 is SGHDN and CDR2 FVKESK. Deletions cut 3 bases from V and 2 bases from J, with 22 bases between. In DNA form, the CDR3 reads TGTGCCAGCAGCCACGGGGATAAGGACGCAAAGCCCAACACTGAAGCTTTCTTT. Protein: CASSHGDKDAKPNTEAFF. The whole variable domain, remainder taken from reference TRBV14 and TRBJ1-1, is EAGVTQFPSHSVIEKGQTVTLRCDPISGHDNLYWYRRVMGKEIKFLLHFVKESKQDESGMPNNRFLAERTGGTYSTLKVQPAELEDSGVYFCASSHGDKDAKPNTEAFFGQGTRLTVV.

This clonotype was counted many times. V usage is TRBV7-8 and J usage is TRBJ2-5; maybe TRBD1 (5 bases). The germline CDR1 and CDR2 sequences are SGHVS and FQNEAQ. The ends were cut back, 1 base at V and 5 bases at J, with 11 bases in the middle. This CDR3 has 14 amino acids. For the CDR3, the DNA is TGTGCCAGCAGCTTAGGGGGCCGCCGGGAGACCCAGTACTTC. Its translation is CASSLGGRRETQYF.

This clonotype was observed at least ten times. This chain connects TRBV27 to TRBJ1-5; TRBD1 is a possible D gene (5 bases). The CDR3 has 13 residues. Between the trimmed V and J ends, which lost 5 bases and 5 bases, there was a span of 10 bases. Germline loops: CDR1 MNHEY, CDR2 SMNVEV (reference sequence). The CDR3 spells CASSIGVYQPQHF. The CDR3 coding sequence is TGTGCCAGCAGTATAGGGGTCTATCAGCCCCAGCATTTT.

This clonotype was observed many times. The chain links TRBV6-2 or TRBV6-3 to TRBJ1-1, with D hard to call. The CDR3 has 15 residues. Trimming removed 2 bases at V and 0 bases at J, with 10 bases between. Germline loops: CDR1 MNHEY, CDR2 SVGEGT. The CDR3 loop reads CASSYLTKMNTEAFF. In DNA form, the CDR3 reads TGTGCCAGCAGTTACCTCACAAAGATGAACACTGAAGCTTTCTTT.

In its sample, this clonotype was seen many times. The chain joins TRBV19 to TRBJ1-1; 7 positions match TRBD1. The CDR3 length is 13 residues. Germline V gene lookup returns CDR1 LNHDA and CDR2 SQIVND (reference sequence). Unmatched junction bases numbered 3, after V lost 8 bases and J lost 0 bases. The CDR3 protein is CASGQVMNTEAFF. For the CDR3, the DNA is TGTGCCAGTGGACAGGTCATGAACACTGAAGCTTTCTTT.

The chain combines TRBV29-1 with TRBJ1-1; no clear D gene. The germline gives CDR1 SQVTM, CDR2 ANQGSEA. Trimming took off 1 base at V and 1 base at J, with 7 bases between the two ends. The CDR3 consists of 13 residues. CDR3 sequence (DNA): TGCAGCGTTGAAGCTCCGCAGAACACTGAAGCTTTCTTT. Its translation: CSVEAPQNTEAFF.

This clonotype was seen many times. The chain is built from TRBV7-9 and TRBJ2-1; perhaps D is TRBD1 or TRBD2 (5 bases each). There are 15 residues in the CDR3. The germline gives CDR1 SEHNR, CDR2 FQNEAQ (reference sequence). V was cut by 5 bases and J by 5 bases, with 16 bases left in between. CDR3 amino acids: CASSRDERWHNEQFF. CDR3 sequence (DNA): TGTGCCAGCAGCCGGGACGAACGATGGCACAATGAGCAGTTCTTC.

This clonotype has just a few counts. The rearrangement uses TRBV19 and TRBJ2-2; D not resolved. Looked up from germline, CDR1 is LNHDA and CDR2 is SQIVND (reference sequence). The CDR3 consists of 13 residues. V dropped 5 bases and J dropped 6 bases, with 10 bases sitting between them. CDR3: CASSFITSGELFF. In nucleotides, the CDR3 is TGTGCCAGTAGTTTCATCACCTCCGGGGAGCTGTTTTTT.